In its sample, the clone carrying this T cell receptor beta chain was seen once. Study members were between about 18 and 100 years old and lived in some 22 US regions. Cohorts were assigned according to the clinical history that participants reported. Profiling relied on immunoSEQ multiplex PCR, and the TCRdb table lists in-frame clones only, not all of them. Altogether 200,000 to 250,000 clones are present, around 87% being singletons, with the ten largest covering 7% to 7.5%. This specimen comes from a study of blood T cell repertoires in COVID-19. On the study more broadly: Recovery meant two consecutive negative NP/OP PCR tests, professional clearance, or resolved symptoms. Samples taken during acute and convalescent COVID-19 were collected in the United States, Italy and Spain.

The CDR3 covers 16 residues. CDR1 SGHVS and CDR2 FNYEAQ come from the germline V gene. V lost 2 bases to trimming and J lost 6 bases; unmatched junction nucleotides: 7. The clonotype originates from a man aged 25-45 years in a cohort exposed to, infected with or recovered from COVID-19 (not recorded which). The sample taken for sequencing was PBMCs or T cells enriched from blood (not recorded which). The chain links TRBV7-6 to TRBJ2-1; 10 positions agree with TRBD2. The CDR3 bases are TGTGCCAGCAGCTTAAATCAGCGGGAGGGCCGCAATGAGCAGTTCTTC. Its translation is CASSLNQREGRNEQFF.